Sequencing of this TCR beta chain was carried out in a study of early T cells in non-severe SARS-CoV-2 infection. Across the study: Unpaired chains resulted from sequencing bulk RNA of unsorted whole blood.

The CDR3 runs to 16 residues. The V and J ends lost 5 bases and 3 bases, in that order; junction bases with no gene match: 3. CDR1 is SGHTA and CDR2 is FQGNSA in the germline V gene. General study results and limits: VDJdb matches were skewed toward anti-spike CD8 T cell responses.

Remarks on this clonotype: The antigen remains unidentified.

Unique molecular identifiers (one per individual cDNA molecule) were attached. MiXCR, run by TCRdb on the 5' RACE reads, gives a single entry per CDR3 protein. The sample holds 60,000 to 75,000 distinct CDR3 sequences, approximately 12% seen once. Input material: whole blood. The sequence derives from an adult who was a healthcare worker with PCR-confirmed SARS-CoV-2 infection or an uninfected control (not recorded which). This chain links TRBV7-2 with TRBJ2-2, with 13 bases that match TRBD2. The CDR3 sequence is CASSRGLAGYTGELFF. CDR3 in DNA: TGTGCCAGCAGCCGGGGACTAGCGGGATACACCGGGGAGCTGTTTTTT.